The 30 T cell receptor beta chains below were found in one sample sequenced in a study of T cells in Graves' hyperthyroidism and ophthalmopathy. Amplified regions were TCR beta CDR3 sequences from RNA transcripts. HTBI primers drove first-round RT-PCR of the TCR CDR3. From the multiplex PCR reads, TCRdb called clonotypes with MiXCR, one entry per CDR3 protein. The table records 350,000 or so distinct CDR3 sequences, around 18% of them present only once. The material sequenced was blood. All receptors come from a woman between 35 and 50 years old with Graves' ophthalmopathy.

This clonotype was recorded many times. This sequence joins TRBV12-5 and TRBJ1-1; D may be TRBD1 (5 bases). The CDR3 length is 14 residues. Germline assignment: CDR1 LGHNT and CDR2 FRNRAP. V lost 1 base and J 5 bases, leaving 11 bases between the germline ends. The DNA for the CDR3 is TGTGCTAGTGGTTTGGACTTCTCAGGGACTGAAGCTTTCTTT. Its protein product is CASGLDFSGTEAFF.

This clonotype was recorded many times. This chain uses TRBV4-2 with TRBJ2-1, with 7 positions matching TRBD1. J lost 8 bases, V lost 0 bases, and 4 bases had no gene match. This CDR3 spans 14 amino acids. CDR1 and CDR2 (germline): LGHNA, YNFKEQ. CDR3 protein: CASSQEGGTDEQFF. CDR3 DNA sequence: TGTGCCAGCAGCCAAGAAGGGGGCACGGATGAGCAGTTCTTC.

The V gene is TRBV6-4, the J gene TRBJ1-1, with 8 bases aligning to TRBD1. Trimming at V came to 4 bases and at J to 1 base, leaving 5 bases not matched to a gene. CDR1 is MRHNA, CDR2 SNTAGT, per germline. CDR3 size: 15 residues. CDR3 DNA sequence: TGTGCCAGCAGTGTTGAGGGGACAGGGAACACTGAAGCTTTCTTT. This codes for CASSVEGTGNTEAFF.

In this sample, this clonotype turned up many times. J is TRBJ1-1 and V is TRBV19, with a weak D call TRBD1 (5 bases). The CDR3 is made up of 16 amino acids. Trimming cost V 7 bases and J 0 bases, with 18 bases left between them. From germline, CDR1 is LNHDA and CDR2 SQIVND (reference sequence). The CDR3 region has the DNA TGTGCCAGTAAGATAGATCCAGGGCACATGAACACTGAAGCTTTCTTT. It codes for CASKIDPGHMNTEAFF. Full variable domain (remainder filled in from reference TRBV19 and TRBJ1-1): DGGITQSPKYLFRKEGQNVTLSCEQNLNHDAMYWYRQDPGQGLRLIYYSQIVNDFQKGDIAEGYSVSREKKESFPLTVTSAQKNPTAFYLCASKIDPGHMNTEAFFGQGTRLTVV.

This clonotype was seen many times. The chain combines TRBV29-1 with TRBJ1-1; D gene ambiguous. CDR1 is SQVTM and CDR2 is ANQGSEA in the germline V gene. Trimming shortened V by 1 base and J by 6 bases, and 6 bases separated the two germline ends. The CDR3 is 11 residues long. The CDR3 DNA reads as TGCAGCGTTGAAGGAGCTTCTGAAGCTTTCTTT. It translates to CSVEGASEAFF.

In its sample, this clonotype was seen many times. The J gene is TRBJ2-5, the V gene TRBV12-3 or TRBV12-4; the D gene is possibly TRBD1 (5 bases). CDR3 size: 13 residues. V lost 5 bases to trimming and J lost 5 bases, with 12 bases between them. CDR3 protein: CASSPSSGETQYF. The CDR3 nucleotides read TGTGCCAGCAGTCCTTCCTCAGGGGAGACCCAGTACTTC.

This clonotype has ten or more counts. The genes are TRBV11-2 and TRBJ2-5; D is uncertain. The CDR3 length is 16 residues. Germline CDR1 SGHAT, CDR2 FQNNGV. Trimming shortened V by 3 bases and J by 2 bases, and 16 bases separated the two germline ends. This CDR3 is CASSFLGSGGQETQYF. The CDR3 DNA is TGTGCCAGCAGCTTCCTCGGATCGGGCGGACAAGAGACCCAGTACTTC.

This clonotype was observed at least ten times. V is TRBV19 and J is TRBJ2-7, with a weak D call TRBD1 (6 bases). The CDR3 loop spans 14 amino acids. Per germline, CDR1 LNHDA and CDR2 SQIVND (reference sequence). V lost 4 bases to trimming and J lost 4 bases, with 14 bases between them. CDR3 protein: CASSRAGTPYEQYF. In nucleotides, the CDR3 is TGTGCCAGTAGTAGGGCCGGGACACCTTACGAGCAGTACTTC.

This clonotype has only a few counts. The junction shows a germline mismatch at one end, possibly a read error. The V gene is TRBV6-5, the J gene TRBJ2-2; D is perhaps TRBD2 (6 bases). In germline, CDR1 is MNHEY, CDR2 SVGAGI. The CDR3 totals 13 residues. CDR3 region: CASSFGLSRELSF. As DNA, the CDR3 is TGTGCCAGCAGTTTCGGACTATCCAGGGAGCTGTCTTTT.

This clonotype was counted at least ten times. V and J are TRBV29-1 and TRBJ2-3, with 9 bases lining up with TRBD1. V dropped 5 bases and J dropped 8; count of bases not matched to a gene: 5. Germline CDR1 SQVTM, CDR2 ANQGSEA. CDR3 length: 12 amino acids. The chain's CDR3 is CSVRQGEGTQYF. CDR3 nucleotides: TGCAGCGTTAGACAGGGGGAGGGTACGCAGTATTTT.

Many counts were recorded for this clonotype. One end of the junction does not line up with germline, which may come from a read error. The CDR3 DNA sequence: TGTGCCAGCAGTTCTAGCAGTCAGCCCCAGCATTTT. Protein product: CASSSSSQPQHF. The V gene is TRBV12-3 or TRBV12-4, the J gene TRBJ1-5; D unclear. This CDR3 is built from 12 residues.

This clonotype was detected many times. The CDR3 loop is CATRSQGGYEQYF. CDR3 DNA: TGTGCCACCAGAAGCCAGGGGGGCTACGAGCAGTACTTC. The rearrangement joins TRBV15 to TRBJ2-7; D is possibly TRBD1 (7 bases). Germline V lookup: CDR1 LNHNV, CDR2 YYDKDF (reference sequence). CDR3 length equals 13 residues. Trimming removed 6 bases from V and 3 bases from J, with 12 bases in between.

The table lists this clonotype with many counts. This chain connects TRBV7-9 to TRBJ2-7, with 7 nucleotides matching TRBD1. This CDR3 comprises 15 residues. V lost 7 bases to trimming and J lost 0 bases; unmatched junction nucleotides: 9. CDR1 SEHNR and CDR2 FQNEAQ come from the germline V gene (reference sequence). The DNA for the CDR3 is TGTGCCAGCACCACGGACAGGACCCCCTCCTACGAGCAGTACTTC. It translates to CASTTDRTPSYEQYF.

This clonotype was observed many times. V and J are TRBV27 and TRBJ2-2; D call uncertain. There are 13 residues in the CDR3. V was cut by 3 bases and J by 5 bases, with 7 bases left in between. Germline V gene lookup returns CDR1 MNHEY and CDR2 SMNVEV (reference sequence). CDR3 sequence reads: CASSLAVTGELFF. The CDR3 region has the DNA TGTGCCAGCAGTTTGGCGGTTACCGGGGAGCTGTTTTTT.

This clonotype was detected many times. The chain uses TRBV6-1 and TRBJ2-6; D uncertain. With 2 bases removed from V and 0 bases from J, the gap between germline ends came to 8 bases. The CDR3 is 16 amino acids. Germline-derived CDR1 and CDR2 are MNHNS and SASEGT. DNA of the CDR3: TGTGCCAGCAGTGAATCCCGACCCTCTGGGGCCAACGTCCTGACTTTC. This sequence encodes CASSESRPSGANVLTF.

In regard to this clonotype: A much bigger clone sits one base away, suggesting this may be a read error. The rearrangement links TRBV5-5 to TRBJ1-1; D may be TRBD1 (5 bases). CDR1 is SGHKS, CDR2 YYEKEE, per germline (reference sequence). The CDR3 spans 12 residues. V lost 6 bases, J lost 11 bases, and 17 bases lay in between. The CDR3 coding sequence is TGTGCCAGCAACCCTGGGGGGGAATTGGCTTTCTTT. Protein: CASNPGGELAFF.

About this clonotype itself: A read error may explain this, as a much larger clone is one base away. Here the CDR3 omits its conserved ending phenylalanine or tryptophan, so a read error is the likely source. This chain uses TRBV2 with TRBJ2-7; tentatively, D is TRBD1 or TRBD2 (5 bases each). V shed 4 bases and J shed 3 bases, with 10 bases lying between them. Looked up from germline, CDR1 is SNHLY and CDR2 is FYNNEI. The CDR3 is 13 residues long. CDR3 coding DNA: TGTGCCAGCAGTGGGGGACGCCTCTACGAGCAGTACCTC. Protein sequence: CASSGGRLYEQYL.

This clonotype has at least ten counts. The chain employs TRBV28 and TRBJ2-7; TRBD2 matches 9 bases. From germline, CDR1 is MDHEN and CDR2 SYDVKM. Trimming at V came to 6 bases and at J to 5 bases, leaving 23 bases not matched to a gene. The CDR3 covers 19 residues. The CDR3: CASSRTPNSGGRLRDEQYF. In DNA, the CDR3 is TGTGCCAGCAGCAGGACCCCCAATAGCGGGGGCAGGTTAAGGGACGAGCAGTACTTC.

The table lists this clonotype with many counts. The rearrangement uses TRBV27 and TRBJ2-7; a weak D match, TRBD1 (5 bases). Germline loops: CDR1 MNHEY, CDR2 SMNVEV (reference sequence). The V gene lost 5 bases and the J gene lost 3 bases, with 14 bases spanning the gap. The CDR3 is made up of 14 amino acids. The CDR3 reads CASSPRQRFYEQYF. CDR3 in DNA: TGTGCCAGCAGTCCCCGACAGAGATTCTACGAGCAGTACTTC.

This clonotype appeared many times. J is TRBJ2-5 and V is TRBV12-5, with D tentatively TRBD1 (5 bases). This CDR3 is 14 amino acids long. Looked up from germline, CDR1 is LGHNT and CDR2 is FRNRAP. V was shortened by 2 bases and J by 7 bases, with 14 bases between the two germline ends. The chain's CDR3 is CASGLLSGQGTQYF. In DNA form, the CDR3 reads TGTGCTAGTGGTTTGCTCTCCGGGCAGGGGACCCAGTACTTC.

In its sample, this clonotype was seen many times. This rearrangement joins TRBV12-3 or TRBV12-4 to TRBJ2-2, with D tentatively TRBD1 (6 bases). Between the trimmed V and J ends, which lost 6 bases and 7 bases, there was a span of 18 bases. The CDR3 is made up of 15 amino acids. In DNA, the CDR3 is TGTGCCAGCAGCAGGCCGCGAAACAGGGACGGGGAGCTGTTTTTT. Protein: CASSRPRNRDGELFF.

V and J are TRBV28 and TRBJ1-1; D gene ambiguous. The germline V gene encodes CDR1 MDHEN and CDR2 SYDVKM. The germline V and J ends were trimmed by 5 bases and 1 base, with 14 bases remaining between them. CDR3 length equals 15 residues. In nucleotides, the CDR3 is TGTGCCAGCAGTCTAAGGCAGGCGGGGAACACTGAAGCTTTCTTT. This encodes CASSLRQAGNTEAFF.

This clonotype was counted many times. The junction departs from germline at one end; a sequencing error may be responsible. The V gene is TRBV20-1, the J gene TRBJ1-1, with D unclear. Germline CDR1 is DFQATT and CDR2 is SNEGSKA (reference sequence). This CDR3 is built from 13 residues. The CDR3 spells CSATDVMKTEAFF. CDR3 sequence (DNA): TGCAGTGCTACCGACGTAATGAAGACTGAAGCTTTCTTT.

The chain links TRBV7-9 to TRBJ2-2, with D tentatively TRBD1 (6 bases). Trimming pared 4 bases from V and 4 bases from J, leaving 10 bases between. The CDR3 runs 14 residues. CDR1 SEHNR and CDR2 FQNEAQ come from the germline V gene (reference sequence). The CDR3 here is CASSCQGCTGELFF. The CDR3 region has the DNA TGTGCCAGCAGCTGCCAGGGGTGCACCGGGGAGCTGTTTTTT.

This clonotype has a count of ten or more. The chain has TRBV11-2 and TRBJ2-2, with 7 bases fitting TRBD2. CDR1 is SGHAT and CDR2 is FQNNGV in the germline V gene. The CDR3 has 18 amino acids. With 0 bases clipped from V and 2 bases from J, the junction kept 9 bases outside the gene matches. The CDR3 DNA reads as TGTGCCAGCAGCTTAGATCCGGGGCTAGCGGAAAACACCGGGGAGCTGTTTTTT. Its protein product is CASSLDPGLAENTGELFF. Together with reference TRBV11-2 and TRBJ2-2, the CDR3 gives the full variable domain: EAGVAQSPRYKIIEKRQSVAFWCNPISGHATLYWYQQILGQGPKLLIQFQNNGVVDDSQLPKDRFSAERLKGVDSTLKIQPAKLEDSAVYLCASSLDPGLAENTGELFFGEGSRLTVL.

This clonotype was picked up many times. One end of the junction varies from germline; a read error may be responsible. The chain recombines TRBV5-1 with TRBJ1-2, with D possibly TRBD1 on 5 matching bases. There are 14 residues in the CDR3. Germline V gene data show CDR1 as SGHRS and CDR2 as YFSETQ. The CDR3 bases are TGCGCCAGCAGCTTGGCCCAGGGTAACTATGGCTACGCCTTC. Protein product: CASSLAQGNYGYAF.

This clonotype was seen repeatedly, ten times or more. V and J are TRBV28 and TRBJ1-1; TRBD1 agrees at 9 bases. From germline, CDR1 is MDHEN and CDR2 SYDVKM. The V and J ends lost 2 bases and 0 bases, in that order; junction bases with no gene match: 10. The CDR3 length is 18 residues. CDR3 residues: CASSLTPLTGGLNTEAFF. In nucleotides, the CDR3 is TGTGCCAGCAGTTTAACCCCACTGACAGGGGGACTGAACACTGAAGCTTTCTTT.

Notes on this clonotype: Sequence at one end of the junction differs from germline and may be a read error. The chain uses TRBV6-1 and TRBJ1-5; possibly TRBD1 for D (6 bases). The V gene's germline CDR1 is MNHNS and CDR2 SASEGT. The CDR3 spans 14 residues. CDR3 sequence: CTSSKDSKNQPQHF. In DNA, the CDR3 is TGTACCAGCAGTAAGGACAGTAAAAATCAGCCCCAGCATTTC.

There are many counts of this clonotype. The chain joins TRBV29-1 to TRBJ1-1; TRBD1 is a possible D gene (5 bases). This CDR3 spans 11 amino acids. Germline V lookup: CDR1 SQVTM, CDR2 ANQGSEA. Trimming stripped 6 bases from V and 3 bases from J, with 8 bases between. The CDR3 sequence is CSVEGYTEAFF. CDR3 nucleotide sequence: TGCAGCGTAGAGGGGTACACTGAAGCTTTCTTT.

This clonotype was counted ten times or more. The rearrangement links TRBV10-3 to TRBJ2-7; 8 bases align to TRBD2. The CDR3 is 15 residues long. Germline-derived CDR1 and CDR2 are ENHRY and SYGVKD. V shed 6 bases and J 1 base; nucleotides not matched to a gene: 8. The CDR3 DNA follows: TGTGCCATCAGGGGAGCGGGAGAAGGATCCTACGAGCAGTACTTC. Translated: CAIRGAGEGSYEQYF.